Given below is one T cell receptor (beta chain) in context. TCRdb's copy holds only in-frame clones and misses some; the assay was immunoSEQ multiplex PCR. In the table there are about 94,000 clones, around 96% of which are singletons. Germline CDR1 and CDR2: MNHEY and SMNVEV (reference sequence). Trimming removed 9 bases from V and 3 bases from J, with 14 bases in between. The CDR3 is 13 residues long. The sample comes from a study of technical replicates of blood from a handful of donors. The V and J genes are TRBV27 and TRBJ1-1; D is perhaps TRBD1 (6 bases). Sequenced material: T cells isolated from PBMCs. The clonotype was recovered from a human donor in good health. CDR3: CASGGPGDTEAFF. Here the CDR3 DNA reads TGTGCCAGTGGGGGTCCAGGGGACACTGAAGCTTTCTTT.